The rows below give T cell receptor beta chains drawn from one sample of a study of OX40 agonist ivuxolimab in advanced cancers. The repertoire was sequenced with immunoSEQ multiplex PCR; TCRdb's copy has only in-frame clones and lacks some. This table holds about 77,000 clones, approximately 89% found once. The specimen comprised CD4+ or CD8+ T cells sorted from blood, sampled in a trial of the OX40 agonist ivuxolimab. The source is an adult with an advanced solid tumor such as melanoma, head and neck, liver or kidney cancer. The CDR3 runs from the conserved cysteine through the conserved F or W. D genes are given only for firm matches. Part of the rows lack a size; the others show once, few, many or a class for expanded clones.

J | size | V | D | CDR3 | DNA
TRBJ2-2 | . | TRBV5-4 | . | CASSLGQGYTGELFF | TGTGCCAGCAGCTTGGGGCAGGGATACACCGGGGAGCTGTTTTTT
TRBJ2-5 | . | TRBV5-1 | TRBD1 | CASSPWDREETQYF | TGCGCCAGCAGCCCATGGGACAGGGAAGAGACCCAGTACTTC
TRBJ2-7 | . | TRBV9 | TRBD2 | CASSPLAGTTYEQYF | TGTGCCAGCAGCCCACTAGCGGGAACCACCTACGAGCAGTACTTC
TRBJ2-1 | . | TRBV11-3 | . | CASSPEGSYNEQFF | TGTGCCAGCAGTCCAGAGGGCTCCTACAATGAGCAGTTCTTC
TRBJ1-1 | . | TRBV28 | . | CASIRTENTEAFF | TGTGCCAGCATTCGTACGGAGAACACTGAAGCTTTCTTT
TRBJ2-7 | . | TRBV28 | . | CASSKTMRQTYEQYF | TGTGCCAGCAGTAAAACGATGAGACAGACCTACGAGCAGTACTTC
TRBJ2-7 | . | TRBV5-1 | . | CASSGEVGIYEQYF | TGCGCCAGCAGCGGGGAAGTGGGTATTTACGAGCAGTACTTC
TRBJ1-4 | . | TRBV5-4 | . | CASSLALGGDEKLFF | TGTGCCAGCAGCTTGGCCCTGGGGGGGGATGAAAAACTGTTTTTT
TRBJ2-1 | . | TRBV28 | TRBD1 | CASSKTGAHNEQFF | TGTGCCAGCAGCAAGACAGGGGCACACAATGAGCAGTTCTTC
TRBJ2-7 | . | TRBV2 | TRBD2 | CASSENLAGPYEQYF | TGTGCCAGCAGTGAGAATCTAGCGGGGCCGTACGAGCAGTACTTC
TRBJ1-6 | . | TRBV7-2 | . | CASSLGGTSTGSPLHF | TGTGCCAGCAGCTTAGGGGGGACTTCCACCGGTTCACCCCTCCACTTT
TRBJ2-2 | . | TRBV5-1 | TRBD1 | CASSPGTGNTGELFF | TGCGCCAGCAGCCCGGGGACAGGAAACACCGGGGAGCTGTTTTTT
TRBJ1-1 | . | TRBV2 | . | CASTLSAGTEAFF | TGTGCCAGCACTTTGTCCGCAGGAACTGAAGCTTTCTTT
TRBJ1-5 | . | TRBV6-5 | . | CASSGSGGSNQPQHF | TGTGCCAGCAGCGGCTCGGGTGGGAGCAATCAGCCCCAGCATTTT
TRBJ2-1 | once | TRBV18 | TRBD2 | CASSPIAGVGTDEQFF | TGTGCCAGCTCACCAATAGCGGGAGTCGGGACGGATGAGCAGTTCTTC
TRBJ1-2 | . | TRBV11-2 | . | CASSPGSNYGYTF | TGTGCCAGCTCTCCAGGGTCGAACTATGGCTACACCTTC
TRBJ1-3 | . | TRBV10-3 | . | CATRFTVVSGNTIYF | TGTGCCACCAGGTTCACCGTCGTCTCTGGAAACACCATATATTTT
TRBJ1-1 | . | TRBV29-1 | . | CSVELDTLTTEAFF | TGCAGCGTGGAGTTAGACACGCTAACTACTGAAGCTTTCTTT
TRBJ1-1 | . | TRBV11-2 | . | CASSLRAGDGTEAFF | TGTGCCAGCAGCTTAAGGGCAGGGGACGGCACTGAAGCTTTCTTT
TRBJ1-5 | . | TRBV4-1 | . | CASSLGGSDQPQHF | TGCGCCAGCAGCTTGGGGGGGTCAGATCAGCCCCAGCATTTT
TRBJ2-1 | . | TRBV28 | TRBD2 | CASILGGLAVNEQFF | TGTGCCAGCATCCTCGGGGGACTAGCGGTCAATGAGCAGTTCTTC
TRBJ2-2 | . | TRBV2 | TRBD1 | CASRPPGQGAGELFF | TGTGCCAGCAGGCCGCCGGGACAGGGGGCCGGGGAGCTGTTTTTT
TRBJ2-7 | few | TRBV5-4 | . | CASSLRPGSYEQYF | TGTGCCAGCAGCCTAAGGCCCGGCTCCTACGAGCAGTACTTC
TRBJ2-3 | . | TRBV28 | . | CASSSPGGAAYPTDTQYF | TGTGCCAGCAGTTCCCCGGGGGGCGCAGCATACCCCACAGATACGCAGTATTTT
TRBJ2-1 | . | TRBV30 | TRBD2 | CAWDGLAGGGSYNEQFF | TGTGCCTGGGACGGGCTAGCGGGAGGGGGTTCCTACAATGAGCAGTTCTTC
TRBJ1-2 | . | TRBV28 | . | CASSDPGGYTF | TGTGCCAGCAGTGACCCGGGCGGCTACACCTTC
TRBJ1-2 | . | TRBV10-2 | . | CASSQDATSINYGYTF | TGCGCCAGCAGTCAAGACGCGACCTCTATCAACTATGGCTACACCTTC
TRBJ2-7 | . | TRBV5-6 | . | CASSLRGSVGGPSYEQYF | TGTGCCAGCAGCTTGCGGGGCTCGGTCGGGGGGCCTTCCTACGAGCAGTACTTC
TRBJ2-2 | once | TRBV27 | . | CASSQVPLAGELFF | TGTGCCAGCAGCCAGGTACCCCTGGCGGGGGAGCTGTTTTTT
TRBJ2-5 | . | TRBV18 | TRBD2 | CASSLQRERGETQYF | TGTGCCAGCTCACTCCAGCGGGAGCGGGGAGAGACCCAGTACTTC
TRBJ1-4 | . | TRBV5-1 | . | CASRGDSYNEKLFF | TGCGCCAGCAGGGGGGACTCCTATAATGAAAAACTGTTTTTT
TRBJ2-1 | once | TRBV7-9 | . | CASSPKVEQFF | TGTGCCAGCAGCCCTAAGGTTGAGCAGTTCTTC
TRBJ1-2 | . | TRBV5-5 | . | CASSLVAGPYNYGYTF | TGTGCCAGCAGCTTGGTGGCAGGGCCCTATAACTATGGCTACACCTTC
TRBJ2-1 | . | TRBV19 | . | CASEEGPSYNEQFF | TGTGCCAGTGAGGAGGGACCCTCCTACAATGAGCAGTTCTTC
TRBJ2-7 | . | TRBV6-5 | . | CASSEYPSSYEQYF | TGTGCCAGCAGTGAATACCCCAGCTCCTACGAGCAGTACTTC
TRBJ2-1 | . | TRBV5-4 | TRBD1 | CASSSGTGGMDEQFF | TGTGCCAGCAGCTCCGGGACAGGGGGCATGGATGAGCAGTTCTTC
TRBJ1-4 | . | TRBV2 | TRBD1 | CASSTTGGREKLFF | TGTGCCAGCAGTACGACAGGGGGAAGAGAAAAACTGTTTTTT
TRBJ1-3 | . | TRBV13 | . | CASSPGSSGNTIYF | TGTGCCAGCAGCCCCGGAAGCTCTGGAAACACCATATATTTT
TRBJ2-5 | . | TRBV5-1 | TRBD2 | CASSLASAGSGKRVTQYF | TGCGCCAGCAGCTTGGCCTCAGCGGGAAGCGGGAAGAGGGTTACCCAGTACTTC
TRBJ2-3 | few | TRBV2 | TRBD1 | CASSVRDRGADTQYF | TGTGCCAGCAGTGTAAGGGACAGGGGGGCAGATACGCAGTATTTT
TRBJ2-7 | . | TRBV27 | . | CASSRHGSSRTRYEQYF | TGTGCCAGCAGTCGACACGGCTCATCGAGGACGCGATACGAGCAGTACTTC
TRBJ1-2 | few | TRBV19 | . | CASIPESGRPGYGYTF | TGTGCCAGTATTCCGGAATCGGGTCGCCCCGGCTATGGCTACACCTTC
TRBJ1-6 | . | TRBV6-1 | TRBD1 | CASNVDRTSAPLHF | TGTGCCAGCAATGTGGACAGGACGTCGGCACCCCTCCACTTT
TRBJ2-5 | once | TRBV7-9 | . | CASSLIRAGGVGQETQYF | TGTGCCAGCAGCTTAATCCGCGCCGGAGGGGTTGGCCAAGAGACCCAGTACTTC
TRBJ2-3 | . | TRBV2 | . | CAGAGNPQDTQYF | TGTGCCGGGGCGGGTAACCCCCAAGATACGCAGTATTTT
TRBJ1-5 | few | TRBV27 | . | CASSLSFNQPQHF | TGTGCCAGCAGCCTTTCTTTCAATCAGCCCCAGCATTTT
TRBJ2-4 | . | TRBV6-6 | . | CASSLDRGAKNIQYF | TGTGCCAGCAGCTTGGATCGAGGGGCCAAAAACATTCAGTACTTC
TRBJ2-3 | . | TRBV15 | . | CATSRDRPDYTDTQYF | TGTGCCACCAGCAGAGATCGCCCTGACTACACAGATACGCAGTATTTT
TRBJ1-1 | . | TRBV11-2 | . | CASSLVGVGQAPNTEAFF | TGTGCCAGCAGCTTAGTCGGAGTGGGGCAGGCACCGAACACTGAAGCTTTCTTT
TRBJ1-5 | . | TRBV6-1 | TRBD1 | CASSDPEGQLSNQPQHF | TGTGCCAGCAGTGACCCTGAGGGACAGTTAAGCAATCAGCCCCAGCATTTT